One and the same sample provided the 18 T cell receptor beta chains below, sequenced in a study of shared clonotypes between healthy human individuals. This table comes from immunoSEQ multiplex PCR, and its TCRdb copy is limited to in-frame clones, with some not included. The table has about 1.5 million clones, roughly 96% seen once. Source material: naive CD4+ T cells sorted from blood. Regarding subset: CD45RA+ positively selected. These receptors were taken from a man under 40 in good health.

J is TRBJ1-3 and V is TRBV7-9, with a weak D call TRBD1 (6 bases). This CDR3 contains 14 residues. Trimming took off 5 bases at V and 0 bases at J, with 8 bases between the two ends. Germline V gives CDR1 SEHNR, CDR2 FQNEAQ (reference sequence). CDR3 DNA sequence: TGTGCCAGCAGCCTGACAGGCTCTGGAAACACCATATATTTT. The encoded protein is CASSLTGSGNTIYF.

The V call is TRBV5-1, the J call TRBJ2-2; D is uncertain. Germline assignment: CDR1 SGHRS and CDR2 YFSETQ. This CDR3 has 13 amino acids. With 3 bases removed from V and 5 bases from J, the gap between germline ends came to 8 bases. The CDR3: CASSSRSTGELFF. The CDR3 bases are TGCGCCAGCAGCTCAAGATCTACCGGGGAGCTGTTTTTT.

The table lists this clone with a count of one. The rearrangement joins TRBV7-2 to TRBJ2-7; 7 nucleotides line up with TRBD1. CDR1 is SGHTA, CDR2 FQGNSA, per germline. V gave up 5 bases and J gave up 6 bases; unmatched junction bases: 13. The CDR3 sequence is 15 residues long. The CDR3, as DNA: TGTGCCAGCAGCCTCTTGGGACAGTTGATTTCCGAGCAGTACTTC. Translated, it gives CASSLLGQLISEQYF.

This rearrangement joins TRBV18 to TRBJ2-7; 10 bases agree with TRBD2. The CDR3 is 16 amino acids. With 5 bases clipped from V and 3 bases from J, the junction kept 10 bases outside the gene matches. CDR1 and CDR2 from the germline V gene are KGHSH and LQKENI. The CDR3 reads CASSSLPSGSYYEQYF. In DNA, the CDR3 is TGTGCCAGCTCATCCCTGCCTAGCGGGAGTTACTACGAGCAGTACTTC. Supplemented by reference TRBV18 and TRBJ2-7, the full variable domain reads NAGVMQNPRHLVRRRGQEARLRCSPMKGHSHVYWYRQLPEEGLKFMVYLQKENIIDESGMPKERFSAEFPKEGPSILRIQQVVRGDSAAYFCASSSLPSGSYYEQYFGPGTRLTVT.

This rearrangement joins TRBV19 to TRBJ2-5, with 7 bases aligning to TRBD1. CDR1 and CDR2 from the germline V gene are LNHDA and SQIVND (reference sequence). The length of the CDR3 is 15 residues. Germline trimming cut 0 bases from V and 5 bases from J; bases unmatched to any gene: 6. CDR3 protein: CASSIDSTGVETQYF. CDR3 in DNA: TGTGCCAGTAGTATAGATTCTACAGGGGTGGAGACCCAGTACTTC.

The CDR3 bases are TGTGCCAGCAGCTTCTTCGGAGATACGCAGTATTTT. It specifies CASSFFGDTQYF. The chain carries TRBV7-9 and TRBJ2-3, with D uncertain. The CDR3 sequence is 12 residues long. Looked up from germline, CDR1 is SEHNR and CDR2 is FQNEAQ (reference sequence). The ends were cut back, 3 bases at V and 5 bases at J, with 6 bases in the middle.

The V call is TRBV18, the J call TRBJ1-2; TRBD1 matches at 7 bases. Germline V CDR1 and CDR2: KGHSH, LQKENI. The CDR3 has 15 residues. Trimming removed 0 bases from V and 4 bases from J; junction bases left unmatched: 5. In nucleotides, the CDR3 is TGTGCCAGCTCACCACCGGGAAGGGGGCTCTATGGCTACACCTTC. It translates to CASSPPGRGLYGYTF.

This clone is a singleton in its sample. The chain couples TRBV15 to TRBJ2-7, with 9 bases lining up with TRBD2. The CDR3 consists of 14 residues. V shed 3 bases and J 6 bases; nucleotides not matched to a gene: 6. CDR1 LNHNV and CDR2 YYDKDF come from the germline V gene (reference sequence). CDR3: CATSSSGSQLEQYF. CDR3 sequence (DNA): TGTGCCACCAGCAGTAGCGGGAGTCAGCTCGAGCAGTACTTC.

This clone was found once. Other DNA sequences in the same sample also yield this CDR3. V is TRBV5-1 and J is TRBJ2-5; D uncertain. Germline CDR1 and CDR2: SGHRS and YFSETQ. Trimming took off 1 base at V and 3 bases at J, with 4 bases between the two ends. CDR3 length: 12 residues. The CDR3 here is CASSLTEETQYF. The CDR3 nucleotides are TGCGCCAGCAGCTTGACGGAAGAGACCCAGTACTTC. Filled out from reference TRBV5-1 and TRBJ2-5, the complete variable domain reads KAGVTQTPRYLIKTRGQQVTLSCSPISGHRSVSWYQQTPGQGLQFLFEYFSETQRNKGNFPGRFSGRQFSNSRSEMNVSTLELGDSALYLCASSLTEETQYFGPGTRLLVL.

This chain joins TRBV18 and TRBJ1-3, with a possible D match to TRBD1 (5 bases). This CDR3 spans 17 amino acids. Germline values: CDR1 KGHSH, CDR2 LQKENI. Deletions cut 1 base from V and 6 bases from J, with 19 bases between. In DNA, the CDR3 is TGTGCCAGCTCACCACTCCCCGGGGGAAGCGCGGAAAACACCATATATTTT. Its protein is CASSPLPGGSAENTIYF. Together with reference TRBV18 and TRBJ1-3, the CDR3 gives the full variable domain: NAGVMQNPRHLVRRRGQEARLRCSPMKGHSHVYWYRQLPEEGLKFMVYLQKENIIDESGMPKERFSAEFPKEGPSILRIQQVVRGDSAAYFCASSPLPGGSAENTIYFGEGSWLTVV.

The rearrangement links TRBV4-2 to TRBJ2-2; 13 bases are a match to TRBD2. The germline gives CDR1 LGHNA, CDR2 YNFKEQ. V shed 3 bases and J 7 bases; nucleotides not matched to a gene: 8. CDR3 length equals 17 residues. CDR3 amino acids: CASSHLGTSGTNGELFF. In DNA form, the CDR3 reads TGTGCCAGCAGCCATCTCGGGACTAGCGGGACGAACGGGGAGCTGTTTTTT.

This clone was detected only a few times. Sequence at one end of the junction differs from germline and may be a read error. This rearrangement joins TRBV6-1 to TRBJ2-2; 9 bases align to TRBD2. The CDR3 is made up of 17 amino acids. Germline V gene sequence: CDR1 MNHNS, CDR2 SASEGT. CDR3: CASSKAIAGEDTGELFF. Written as DNA, the CDR3 is TGTGCCAGCAGTAAAGCTATAGCGGGAGAGGACACCGGGGAGCTGTTTTTT.

The chain has TRBV7-7 and TRBJ2-2, with a possible D match to TRBD2 (7 bases). Germline loops: CDR1 SSHAT, CDR2 FNYEAQ (reference sequence). This CDR3 has 17 amino acids. V was pared by 5 bases and J by 7 bases, with 23 bases between. CDR3 in amino acids: CASSPNRVLAENGELFF. For the CDR3, the DNA is TGTGCCAGCAGCCCAAACAGGGTTCTAGCGGAGAACGGGGAGCTGTTTTTT.

This chain uses TRBV2 with TRBJ2-3; TRBD2 is a possible D gene (5 bases). The germline V gene has CDR1 SNHLY and CDR2 FYNNEI. This CDR3 comprises 13 residues. V was clipped by 5 bases and J by 0 bases, with 6 bases between them. The CDR3 region is CASSRLSTDTQYF. In DNA, the CDR3 is TGTGCCAGCAGTAGACTAAGCACAGATACGCAGTATTTT.

This clone was seen only once. J is TRBJ1-2 and V is TRBV19; 10 bases agree with TRBD1. Germline V CDR1 and CDR2: LNHDA, SQIVND (reference sequence). CDR3 size: 15 residues. Trimming cost V 4 bases and J 4 bases; bases outside gene matches: 6. The DNA of the CDR3 is TGTGCCAGTAGTAGCAAGGACAGGGGGATCTATGGCTACACCTTC. It encodes CASSSKDRGIYGYTF.

The chain links TRBV6-5 to TRBJ1-2; D perhaps matches TRBD1 (6 bases). V dropped 6 bases and J dropped 8 bases, with 13 bases sitting between them. Per germline, CDR1 MNHEY and CDR2 SVGAGI. The CDR3 consists of 12 residues. CDR3 sequence (DNA): TGTGCCAGCAGCAACAGGGACGCCGGCTACACCTTC. Protein: CASSNRDAGYTF.

The gene calls are TRBV29-1 and TRBJ1-1; D is ambiguous. The V gene's germline CDR1 is SQVTM and CDR2 ANQGSEA. V was shortened by 7 bases and J by 1 base, with 7 bases between the two germline ends. The CDR3 has 11 residues. The CDR3 is CSEDANTEAFF. CDR3 DNA sequence: TGCAGCGAGGATGCGAACACTGAAGCTTTCTTT. The variable domain in full, completed from reference TRBV29-1 and TRBJ1-1, reads SAVISQKPSRDICQRGTSLTIQCQVDSQVTMMFWYRQQPGQSLTLIATANQGSEATYESGFVIDKFPISRPNLTFSTLTVSNMSPEDSSIYLCSEDANTEAFFGQGTRLTVV.

V gene TRBV7-9 combines with J gene TRBJ2-1; 9 bases map to TRBD1. Germline CDR1 is SEHNR and CDR2 is FQNEAQ (reference sequence). The length of the CDR3 is 14 residues. The junction had 4 bases not matched to a gene; V was cut back by 3 bases and J by 7 bases. For the CDR3, the DNA is TGTGCCAGCAGCTTCGGACAGGGGTTGAATGAGCAGTTCTTC. Translation: CASSFGQGLNEQFF.